This is a list of T cell receptor beta chains from one sample in a study of blood T cell repertoires in COVID-19. Assay used: immunoSEQ multiplex PCR; TCRdb lists only in-frame clones, some missing. The profile shows about 350,000 clones, about 89% of them singletons. The sequencing sample was made of PBMCs or T cells enriched from blood (not recorded which). These TCRs come from a woman aged 25 to 45 who had recovered from COVID-19. CDR3s include the opening cysteine and the closing phenylalanine or tryptophan. A D gene is named only where the DNA matches it firmly. Not all rows give a size; the values are once, few, many and, for expanded clones, a class.

clone_size cdr3_length j_call d_call v_call cdr3_nt cdr3_aa
once 18 TRBJ1-1 TRBD1 TRBV5-4 TGTGCCAGCAGCTTAAACCGGGACAGGGGGCGATCGAACACTGAAGCTTTCTTT CASSLNRDRGRSNTEAFF
- 17 TRBJ1-3 TRBD1 TRBV7-8 TGTGCCAGCAGCTTAGTCCCTGCCAGGGGGACTGGAAACACCATATATTTT CASSLVPARGTGNTIYF
- 14 TRBJ1-4 TRBD1 TRBV2 TGTGCCAGCAGGGGGACAGACTATAATGAAAAACTGTTTTTT CASRGTDYNEKLFF
- 17 TRBJ2-6 TRBD1 TRBV7-2 TGTGCCAGCAGCGGTCAAACAGGGGGCTCTGGGGCCAACGTCCTGACTTTC CASSGQTGGSGANVLTF
- 15 TRBJ2-7 TRBD1 TRBV4-1 TGCGCCAGCAGTCCGGACAGGGGGCGTTTCTACGAGCAGTACTTC CASSPDRGRFYEQYF
- 14 TRBJ2-5 - TRBV10-3 TGTGCCATCAGTGAGTGGGGAGGCCAAGAGACCCAGTACTTC CAISEWGGQETQYF
- 13 TRBJ2-7 - TRBV5-6 TGTGCCAGCAGCTTTTGGGGGGGGCACGAGCAGTACTTC CASSFWGGHEQYF
once 15 TRBJ1-4 - TRBV6-6 TGTGCCAGCAGTGACCCGGGGGGGCGAGGGGAAAAACTGTTTTTT CASSDPGGRGEKLFF
- 13 TRBJ1-2 TRBD1 TRBV6-5 TGTGCCAGCAGACCGACAGGGTTGGGGGGCTACACCTTC CASRPTGLGGYTF
- 14 TRBJ1-2 - TRBV19 TGTGCCAGTAGTATTTGGGAGCCTAACTATGGCTACACCTTC CASSIWEPNYGYTF
- 13 TRBJ1-5 - TRBV30 TGTGCCTGGAGTGTAGCTAGCAATCAGCCCCAGCATTTT CAWSVASNQPQHF
- 16 TRBJ1-4 TRBD1 TRBV5-1 TGCGCCAGCAGCTACGCCGGGACAGGGTTCGGTGAAAAACTGTTTTTT CASSYAGTGFGEKLFF
- 12 TRBJ2-2 TRBD1 TRBV10-3 TGTGCCACCACACAGGGGTCCGGGGAGCTGTTTTTT CATTQGSGELFF
- 14 TRBJ1-6 - TRBV28 TGTGCCAGCAGCCTAACCCCCTATAATTCACCCCTCCACTTT CASSLTPYNSPLHF
once 15 TRBJ2-3 - TRBV27 TGTGCCAGCAGTTTAGGGGGGTCGGGCCTGGATACGCAGTATTTT CASSLGGSGLDTQYF
few 14 TRBJ1-6 TRBD1 TRBV27 TGTGCCAGCGGGGTGACAGGGGCCAATTCACCCCTCCACTTT CASGVTGANSPLHF
- 15 TRBJ1-3 - TRBV15 TGTGCCACCAGCAGAGATCGGTCTGATGGAAACACCATATATTTT CATSRDRSDGNTIYF
- 12 TRBJ1-2 - TRBV28 TGTGCCAGCAGCCTGCTTAGGGGTGGCTACACCTTC CASSLLRGGYTF
- 14 TRBJ2-5 TRBD2 TRBV14 TGTGCCAGCAGCCAGGGGACGGCGGGAGGGACCCAGTACTTC CASSQGTAGGTQYF
- 14 TRBJ1-2 TRBD1 TRBV2 TGTGCCAGCAGAGAGACAGGGGGCAACTATGGCTACACCTTC CASRETGGNYGYTF
- 14 TRBJ2-7 - TRBV5-6 TGTGCCAGCAGCTTACAACTAGCTGTGTACGAGCAGTACTTC CASSLQLAVYEQYF
few 15 TRBJ1-5 TRBD1 TRBV2 TGTGCCAGCAGTACGGGACAGGGGAGCAATCAGCCCCAGCATTTT CASSTGQGSNQPQHF
few 17 TRBJ1-1 - TRBV6-6 TGTGCCAGCAGTCTCAGACAGGCGAGTACGCCGAACACTGAAGCTTTCTTT CASSLRQASTPNTEAFF
- 15 TRBJ2-7 - TRBV4-2 TGTGCCAGCAGCCAAGAGGAGAATATGGACTACGAGCAGTACTTC CASSQEENMDYEQYF
- 16 TRBJ1-2 TRBD1 TRBV6-5 TGTGCCAGCAGTTTCGGGAGGGACAGCGGAGGTTATGGCTACACCTTC CASSFGRDSGGYGYTF
- 15 TRBJ1-4 TRBD1 TRBV4-1 TGCGCCAGCAGCCCGGGACAGGGGGCGGATGAAAAACTGTTTTTT CASSPGQGADEKLFF
- 14 TRBJ1-2 - TRBV4-3 TGCGCCAGCAGCGAGGACGGGGTTAACTATGGCTACACCTTC CASSEDGVNYGYTF
- 13 TRBJ2-5 - TRBV7-9 TGTGCCAGCAGCTTAGCTCGCCAAGAGACCCAGTACTTC CASSLARQETQYF
- 11 TRBJ1-6 - TRBV2 TGTGCCAGCACAGGGAATTCACCCCTCCACTTT CASTGNSPLHF
- 14 TRBJ1-5 TRBD1 TRBV27 TGTGCCAGCAGTTTGGGGGACAGAAATCAGCCCCAGCATTTT CASSLGDRNQPQHF
- 11 TRBJ2-1 - TRBV7-9 TGTGCCAGCAGCTTTCGGGGTGAGCAGTTCTTC CASSFRGEQFF
once 15 TRBJ2-6 TRBD1 TRBV5-1 TGCGCCAGCAGCTTGGCCGACAGGGGCTCCAACGTCCTGACTTTC CASSLADRGSNVLTF
- 15 TRBJ1-3 TRBD1 TRBV9 TGTGCCAGCAGCGTAGGGGACAGGGGCTATCGCACCATATATTTT CASSVGDRGYRTIYF
- 15 TRBJ1-2 - TRBV5-6 TGTGCCAGCAGACAATATGGACACCTAACCTATGGCTACACCTTC CASRQYGHLTYGYTF
- 13 TRBJ2-7 TRBD1 TRBV11-2 TGTGCCAGCAGCGGGACAGGGCCCCACGAGCAGTACTTC CASSGTGPHEQYF
- 14 TRBJ2-7 TRBD1 TRBV5-1 TGCGCCAGCAGAAATCAGGGGGCTTCCTACGAGCAGTACTTC CASRNQGASYEQYF
- 17 TRBJ2-3 - TRBV5-6 TGTGCCAGCAGCTTGGAGACTGGCCCTGCGAGCACAGATACGCAGTATTTT CASSLETGPASTDTQYF
- 13 TRBJ2-1 - TRBV19 TGTGCCAGTAGTATACGACTAAAGAATGAGCAGTTCTTC CASSIRLKNEQFF
- 15 TRBJ2-5 - TRBV18 TGTGCCAGCTCACCTTTGCAGGGTGGAGAAGAGACCCAGTACTTC CASSPLQGGEETQYF
- 15 TRBJ1-4 - TRBV7-8 TGTGCCAGCAGCTTTAAACAGGGAGCTAATGAAAAACTGTTTTTT CASSFKQGANEKLFF
- 14 TRBJ1-1 TRBD1 TRBV7-6 TGTGCCTCCCGACCGGGGACAGGGGAAAGAGAAGCTTTCTTT CASRPGTGEREAFF
- 15 TRBJ2-5 TRBD2 TRBV7-2 TGTGCCAGCAGCTATTCGGGACTAGAGAGAGAGACCCAGTACTTC CASSYSGLERETQYF
once 13 TRBJ2-7 TRBD2 TRBV29-1 TGCAGCGTCCTTAGCGGGGACTCCTACGAGCAGTACTTC CSVLSGDSYEQYF
- 11 TRBJ2-7 - TRBV29-1 TGCAGCGTTGAAGTCAGCTACGAGCAGTACTTC CSVEVSYEQYF
- 11 TRBJ1-3 - TRBV29-1 TGCAGCGTTGGACTTAAGGACACCATATATTTT CSVGLKDTIYF
- 12 TRBJ1-5 - TRBV28 TGTGCCTGTCAGGGGATTCATCAGCCCCAGCATTTT CACQGIHQPQHF
- 18 TRBJ1-3 TRBD1 TRBV5-5 TGTGCCAGCAGCACTATTCACAGGGGAAGGGGCTCTGGAAACACCATATATTTT CASSTIHRGRGSGNTIYF
- 13 TRBJ1-3 - TRBV5-8 TGTGCCAGCAGCTGGAAAGTCAGGGGCACCATATATTTT CASSWKVRGTIYF
- 17 TRBJ2-1 TRBD1 TRBV24-1 TGTGCCACCAGTGACTTTAAGGGACAGGGGGCTTCAGATGAGCAGTTCTTC CATSDFKGQGASDEQFF
once 15 TRBJ2-1 TRBD2 TRBV11-3 TGTGCCAGCAGCCCCGGGACTAGCGGTTACAATGAGCAGTTCTTC CASSPGTSGYNEQFF
- 16 TRBJ1-2 TRBD1 TRBV4-3 TGCGCCAGCAGCCAAGGAAGGACAGGGAGAGGCTATGGCTACACCTTC CASSQGRTGRGYGYTF
- 14 TRBJ2-1 TRBD2 TRBV7-3 TGTGCCACCTCTCTAGCGGGGGCCTACAATGAGCAGTTCTTC CATSLAGAYNEQFF
- 13 TRBJ2-7 - TRBV5-4 TGTGCCAGCAGCTGGGGCGGTAAGAACGAGCAGTACTTC CASSWGGKNEQYF
- 14 TRBJ2-7 TRBD1 TRBV6-2/TRBV6-3 TGTGCCAGCAGTATACAGGGGAGCTCCTACGAGCAGTACTTC CASSIQGSSYEQYF
- 11 TRBJ1-1 - TRBV28 TGTGCCAGCAACCCGGGGGGTTCGGCTTTCTTT CASNPGGSAFF